Below, 22 T cell receptor beta chains from the same sample are listed, as sequenced in a study of blood T cell repertoires in COVID-19. The table came from immunoSEQ multiplex PCR; TCRdb's copy has only in-frame clones and leaves some out. The sample lists 150,000 to 200,000 clones, roughly 89% occurring once. Sequencing was carried out using PBMCs or T cells enriched from blood (not recorded which). The receptors stem from a woman aged 40 to 49 with acute COVID-19.

This clone was observed a handful of times. V usage is TRBV19 and J usage is TRBJ1-2; weak D call: TRBD1 (5 bases). This CDR3 spans 16 amino acids. CDR1 and CDR2 (germline): LNHDA, SQIVND (reference sequence). V was clipped by 4 bases and J by 3 bases, with 18 bases between them. CDR3 nucleotides: TGTGCCAGTAGTACATACCTTCAGGGAAATGACTATGGCTACACCTTC. Protein product: CASSTYLQGNDYGYTF.

CDR3 amino acids: CASSLSQGGDTQYF. The CDR3, as DNA: TGTGCCAGCAGCTTAAGTCAGGGAGGAGATACGCAGTATTTT. J is TRBJ2-3 and V is TRBV5-4; D is possibly TRBD2 (6 bases). Germline CDR1 and CDR2: SGHNT and YYREEE (reference sequence). The CDR3 has 14 amino acids. V was shortened by 2 bases and J by 5 bases, with 12 bases between the two germline ends.

The sample holds a few counts of this clone. V and J are TRBV29-1 and TRBJ2-1, with TRBD2 matching 8 bases. The length of the CDR3 is 13 residues. Germline assignment: CDR1 SQVTM and CDR2 ANQGSEA. V gave up 7 bases and J gave up 7 bases; unmatched junction bases: 9. DNA of the CDR3: TGCAGCGCCACCCACGGGAGGGTAAATGAGCAGTTCTTC. Translated: CSATHGRVNEQFF.

The rearrangement links TRBV19 to TRBJ1-5; D is unclear. Germline values: CDR1 LNHDA, CDR2 SQIVND (reference sequence). With 1 base removed from V and 6 bases from J, the gap between germline ends came to 16 bases. The CDR3 extends over 16 amino acids. DNA of the CDR3: TGTGCCAGTAGTATAGGAAAGCAGCCTGGGAGTCAGCCCCAGCATTTT. It codes for CASSIGKQPGSQPQHF. The variable domain in full, completed from reference TRBV19 and TRBJ1-5, reads DGGITQSPKYLFRKEGQNVTLSCEQNLNHDAMYWYRQDPGQGLRLIYYSQIVNDFQKGDIAEGYSVSREKKESFPLTVTSAQKNPTAFYLCASSIGKQPGSQPQHFGDGTRLSIL.

The chain uses TRBV4-1 and TRBJ2-2, with D possibly being TRBD1 (5 bases). The CDR3 totals 15 residues. Trimming removed 0 bases at V and 4 bases at J, with 9 bases between. Germline CDR1 MGHRA, CDR2 YSYEKL. CDR3 sequence (DNA): TGCGCCAGCAGCCAAGAAAAGGGGTCCACCGGGGAGCTGTTTTTT. It is translated as CASSQEKGSTGELFF.

This chain connects TRBV4-1 to TRBJ2-1; 11 nucleotides align to TRBD2. This CDR3 region has 20 residues. The ends lost 4 bases at V and 5 bases at J; junction bases unmatched: 19. Germline assignment: CDR1 MGHRA and CDR2 YSYEKL. The CDR3 spells CASSRDAHALLAGDHNEQFF. Here the CDR3 DNA reads TGCGCCAGCAGCCGTGACGCCCACGCCCTACTAGCGGGAGACCACAATGAGCAGTTCTTC.

V usage is TRBV2 and J usage is TRBJ1-2; D gene ambiguous. The CDR3 loop spans 13 amino acids. The V gene lost 1 base and the J gene lost 4 bases, with 7 bases spanning the gap. In germline, CDR1 is SNHLY, CDR2 FYNNEI. This chain's CDR3 is CASSEGQAYGYTF. In DNA form, the CDR3 reads TGTGCCAGCAGTGAAGGGCAGGCCTATGGCTACACCTTC.

J is TRBJ2-2 and V is TRBV7-6; possible D gene TRBD1, 5 bases. The germline V gene has CDR1 SGHVS and CDR2 FNYEAQ. The CDR3 sequence is 16 residues long. V lost 1 base and J 6 bases, leaving 15 bases between the germline ends. The CDR3 nucleotides read TGTGCCAGCAGCTTAGGTACAAGGGGCTCAGCCGGGGAGCTGTTTTTT. This codes for CASSLGTRGSAGELFF.

The rearrangement links TRBV14 to TRBJ2-7, with D perhaps matching TRBD1 (5 bases). Germline loops: CDR1 SGHDN, CDR2 FVKESK. Trimming shortened V by 4 bases and J by 2 bases, and 15 bases separated the two germline ends. The CDR3 covers 15 residues. In nucleotides, the CDR3 is TGTGCCAGCAGCCCAGGGATAGATATTCCCTACGAGCAGTACTTC. It translates to CASSPGIDIPYEQYF.

The CDR3 DNA reads as TGTGCCAGCAGCTTGAGGGACAGGGCGGGAGATACGCAGTATTTT. Protein product: CASSLRDRAGDTQYF. This chain connects TRBV7-9 to TRBJ2-3, with 9 bases fitting TRBD1. The germline CDR1 and CDR2 sequences are SEHNR and FQNEAQ (reference sequence). The CDR3 covers 15 residues. The V segment lost 3 bases and the J segment 5 bases; nucleotides outside the gene matches: 6.

This clone has a single count. The J gene is TRBJ2-2, the V gene TRBV20-1; D is unresolved. The CDR3 totals 14 residues. Germline loops: CDR1 DFQATT, CDR2 SNEGSKA (reference sequence). The V end was cut by 3 bases, the J end by 3 bases, with 11 bases between. CDR3 in amino acids: CSASAGFDTGELFF. CDR3 nucleotides: TGCAGTGCTAGTGCCGGGTTCGACACCGGGGAGCTGTTTTTT.

The chain carries TRBV29-1 and TRBJ1-1; tentative D call: TRBD1 (5 bases). The CDR3 is made up of 13 amino acids. V was cut by 2 bases and J by 2 bases, with 9 bases left in between. Germline V gene data show CDR1 as SQVTM and CDR2 as ANQGSEA. In nucleotides, the CDR3 is TGCAGCGTTGAACAGGGAAGAAACACTGAAGCTTTCTTT. It encodes CSVEQGRNTEAFF.

This sequence joins TRBV19 and TRBJ1-5; 10 bases are a match to TRBD1. V lost 5 bases and J lost 6; bases outside the gene matches: 7. Germline lookup yields CDR1 LNHDA and CDR2 SQIVND (reference sequence). CDR3 size: 15 residues. The CDR3 reads CASSAGQGVGQPQHF. CDR3 coding DNA: TGTGCCAGTAGTGCAGGACAGGGGGTCGGTCAGCCCCAGCATTTT. Full variable domain (missing parts from reference TRBV19 and TRBJ1-5): DGGITQSPKYLFRKEGQNVTLSCEQNLNHDAMYWYRQDPGQGLRLIYYSQIVNDFQKGDIAEGYSVSREKKESFPLTVTSAQKNPTAFYLCASSAGQGVGQPQHFGDGTRLSIL.

The V gene is TRBV12-3 or TRBV12-4, the J gene TRBJ2-1; weak D call: TRBD1 (5 bases). There are 13 residues in the CDR3. V lost 2 bases, J lost 7 bases, and 9 bases lay in between. CDR3 sequence: CASSLNRWNEQFF. CDR3 DNA sequence: TGTGCCAGCAGTTTAAACAGGTGGAATGAGCAGTTCTTC.

V is TRBV19 and J is TRBJ1-3; 7 bases are shared with TRBD1. V shed 7 bases and J 1 base; nucleotides not matched to a gene: 4. Germline V gene lookup returns CDR1 LNHDA and CDR2 SQIVND (reference sequence). The CDR3 length is 14 residues. CDR3 DNA: TGTGCCAGTACTGAGGGGGCGTCTGGAAACACCATATATTTT. Translating gives CASTEGASGNTIYF.

The chain recombines TRBV30 with TRBJ1-1; the D is unclear. Germline V gene sequence: CDR1 GTSNPN, CDR2 SVGIG (reference sequence). V lost 3 bases and J lost 5, with 10 bases in between. The length of the CDR3 is 12 residues. The CDR3 bases are TGTGCCTGGAGATTGGAGGAGACTGAAGCTTTCTTT. Amino acids: CAWRLEETEAFF.

The count of this clone is one. J is TRBJ2-3 and V is TRBV6-1, with D possibly matching TRBD1 (6 bases). CDR3 length: 17 amino acids. V shed 2 bases and J shed 0 bases, with 15 bases lying between them. Germline V gene data show CDR1 as MNHNS and CDR2 as SASEGT. In nucleotides, the CDR3 is TGTGCCAGCAGTGAAACCGCGACAGGATCTAGCACAGATACGCAGTATTTT. It yields the protein CASSETATGSSTDTQYF.

The V call is TRBV6-2 or TRBV6-3, the J call TRBJ2-3; 7 bases align to TRBD1. The CDR3 contains 13 residues. Germline-derived CDR1 and CDR2 are MNHEY and SVGEGT. The J segment lost 9 bases and the V segment lost 4 bases, leaving 7 bases of the junction unmatched. Here the CDR3 DNA reads TGTGCCAGCAGTTTCCCAGGGGGAAGCACGCAGTATTTT. Translating it yields CASSFPGGSTQYF.

The sample holds one count of this clone. Other DNA sequences of this sample code for an identical CDR3. The chain combines TRBV5-1 with TRBJ1-4; D remains ambiguous. V was shortened by 0 bases and J by 2 bases, with 5 bases between the two germline ends. This CDR3 contains 14 residues. Per germline, CDR1 SGHRS and CDR2 YFSETQ. CDR3 protein: CASSLDTTNEKLFF. In DNA form, the CDR3 reads TGCGCCAGCAGCTTGGACACCACTAATGAAAAACTGTTTTTT.

The chain couples TRBV7-9 to TRBJ2-5; 9 nucleotides align to TRBD2. The ends lost 11 bases at V and 5 bases at J; junction bases unmatched: 12. Looked up from germline, CDR1 is SEHNR and CDR2 is FQNEAQ (reference sequence). The CDR3 is 14 residues long. The DNA for the CDR3 is TGTGCCTCTTTTCAGGCGGGAGGGGGCGAGACCCAGTACTTC. As protein: CASFQAGGGETQYF.

The chain is built from TRBV27 and TRBJ1-1, with a tentative D call TRBD1 (6 bases). Trimming removed 4 bases at V and 7 bases at J, with 13 bases between. This CDR3 is built from 13 residues. Germline lookup yields CDR1 MNHEY and CDR2 SMNVEV (reference sequence). The CDR3 region has the DNA TGTGCCAGCAGTTACAGGGACCGAGGTGAAGCTTTCTTT. Translated: CASSYRDRGEAFF.

The rearrangement joins TRBV5-6 to TRBJ2-1, with D tentatively TRBD2 (5 bases). Germline values: CDR1 SGHDT, CDR2 YYEEEE. Trimming shortened V by 5 bases and J by 6 bases, and 12 bases separated the two germline ends. The CDR3 totals 13 residues. CDR3 DNA sequence: TGTGCCAGCAGATCGACGGGGTCCAATGAGCAGTTCTTC. Its protein is CASRSTGSNEQFF.